A single sample gave rise to the 17 T cell receptor beta chains below, sequenced in a study of blood T cell repertoires in COVID-19. TCRdb's table, derived via immunoSEQ multiplex PCR, lists solely in-frame clones and lacks some. This table has 350,000 to 450,000 clones, over 75% appearing once. The specimen was peripheral blood. The source of these receptors is a woman in her fifties or sixties with COVID-19, enrolled during active disease.

The chain couples TRBV5-1 to TRBJ2-6; the D is unclear. Germline V gives CDR1 SGHRS, CDR2 YFSETQ. The CDR3 has 16 amino acids. V was shortened by 1 base and J by 0 bases, with 8 bases between the two germline ends. In DNA form, the CDR3 reads TGCGCCAGCAGCTTGATGGTGAGCTCTGGGGCCAACGTCCTGACTTTC. It is translated as CASSLMVSSGANVLTF. The full variable domain, its missing parts supplied by reference TRBV5-1 and TRBJ2-6, is KAGVTQTPRYLIKTRGQQVTLSCSPISGHRSVSWYQQTPGQGLQFLFEYFSETQRNKGNFPGRFSGRQFSNSRSEMNVSTLELGDSALYLCASSLMVSSGANVLTFGAGSRLTVL.

The V and J genes are TRBV2 and TRBJ2-5, with D tentatively TRBD1 (5 bases). V dropped 4 bases and J dropped 3 bases, with 9 bases sitting between them. Germline assignment: CDR1 SNHLY and CDR2 FYNNEI. The CDR3 extends over 13 amino acids. CDR3 bases: TGTGCCAGCAGTGGACAGTCAGAAGAGACCCAGTACTTC. Translation gives CASSGQSEETQYF.

The chain recombines TRBV6-1 with TRBJ2-1; D possibly corresponds to TRBD2 (6 bases). Germline values: CDR1 MNHNS, CDR2 SASEGT. The CDR3 contains 16 residues. The V end lost 3 bases, the J end lost 7 bases, and 19 bases lay between the germline ends. CDR3 DNA: TGTGCCAGCAGTGATATAGGACTACCGTCTGGGAATGAGCAGTTCTTC. Amino acid sequence: CASSDIGLPSGNEQFF.

The rearrangement joins TRBV18 to TRBJ2-1, with TRBD1 identical over 9 bases. The J segment lost 0 bases and the V segment lost 2 bases, leaving 8 bases of the junction unmatched. CDR3 size: 18 residues. The germline V gene has CDR1 KGHSH and CDR2 LQKENI. The CDR3 loop reads CASSPGTGNIISYNEQFF. CDR3 sequence (DNA): TGTGCCAGCTCACCAGGGACAGGGAATATCATCTCCTACAATGAGCAGTTCTTC.

This chain connects TRBV19 to TRBJ1-2, with no clear D. CDR3 size: 13 residues. Germline CDR1 LNHDA, CDR2 SQIVND (reference sequence). Between the trimmed V and J ends, which lost 6 bases and 5 bases, there was a span of 13 bases. The chain's CDR3 is CASRAASEYGYTF. The CDR3 nucleotides read TGTGCCAGTAGGGCAGCCAGCGAGTATGGCTACACCTTC.

The chain carries TRBV18 and TRBJ1-5; 7 nucleotides agree with TRBD1. This CDR3 is 14 amino acids long. The junction had 5 bases not matched to a gene; V was cut back by 5 bases and J by 4 bases. The germline gives CDR1 KGHSH, CDR2 LQKENI. The CDR3 DNA is TGTGCCAGCTCAAGGACAGGAGAAAATCAGCCCCAGCATTTT. This sequence encodes CASSRTGENQPQHF.

A single count supports this clone. The sample carries other DNA sequences with the same CDR3. V is TRBV18 and J is TRBJ1-5, with 9 nucleotides matching TRBD1. Germline assignment: CDR1 KGHSH and CDR2 LQKENI. V gave up 3 bases and J gave up 7 bases; unmatched junction bases: 4. CDR3 length: 14 residues. The CDR3 spells CASSPGQGGQPQHF. In DNA, the CDR3 is TGTGCCAGCTCACCGGGACAGGGCGGGCAGCCCCAGCATTTT. Using reference TRBV18 and TRBJ1-5 for the parts outside the CDR3, the full variable domain is NAGVMQNPRHLVRRRGQEARLRCSPMKGHSHVYWYRQLPEEGLKFMVYLQKENIIDESGMPKERFSAEFPKEGPSILRIQQVVRGDSAAYFCASSPGQGGQPQHFGDGTRLSIL.

This clone was observed a few times. This chain links TRBV5-4 with TRBJ1-4; 10 bases agree with TRBD1. Trimming cost V 2 bases and J 5 bases; bases outside gene matches: 6. The CDR3 spans 16 residues. The germline CDR1 and CDR2 sequences are SGHNT and YYREEE (reference sequence). Here the CDR3 reads CASSFWTGGPNEKLFF. In nucleotides, the CDR3 is TGTGCCAGCAGCTTCTGGACAGGGGGACCCAATGAAAAACTGTTTTTT.

V and J are TRBV4-2 and TRBJ2-6, with D perhaps TRBD1 (5 bases). Trimming took off 1 base at V and 2 bases at J, with 15 bases between the two ends. CDR1 and CDR2 from the germline V gene are LGHNA and YNFKEQ. This CDR3 is 18 amino acids long. The CDR3 region has the DNA TGTGCCAGCAGCCAAGGTTCAGGGATTAGGGCTGGGGCCAACGTCCTGACTTTC. Protein product: CASSQGSGIRAGANVLTF.

This clone came up once. The genes are TRBV5-5 and TRBJ1-6; the match to TRBD1 covers 7 bases. The CDR3 is 13 residues long. Trimming at V came to 5 bases and at J to 7 bases, leaving 3 bases not matched to a gene. CDR1 and CDR2 from the germline V gene are SGHKS and YYEKEE (reference sequence). The CDR3 loop is CASRPTGNSPLHF. CDR3 nucleotide sequence: TGTGCCAGCAGACCGACAGGGAATTCACCCCTCCACTTT.

This clone was observed a single time. The V gene is TRBV12-3 or TRBV12-4, the J gene TRBJ2-7; the D gene is possibly TRBD1 (5 bases). The CDR3 contains 12 residues. The CDR3 nucleotides are TGTGGGATTTGGGGCAACTCCTACGAGCAGTACTTC. Translation gives CGIWGNSYEQYF.

This clone was seen more than once but under ten times. The gene calls are TRBV7-9 and TRBJ1-2, with D possibly matching TRBD1 (5 bases). This CDR3 comprises 14 residues. CDR1 SEHNR and CDR2 FQNEAQ come from the germline V gene (reference sequence). Trimming cost V 5 bases and J 6 bases, with 16 bases left between them. CDR3 bases: TGTGCCAGCAGCGACCGGGACTTACACCATGGCTACACCTTC. Translating it yields CASSDRDLHHGYTF.

The chain is built from TRBV18 and TRBJ1-1; D gene uncertain. In germline, CDR1 is KGHSH, CDR2 LQKENI. The germline V and J ends were trimmed by 3 bases and 4 bases, with 12 bases remaining between them. The CDR3 is 14 amino acids. CDR3 coding DNA: TGTGCCAGCTCACCGCAGCGCAGCCCCACTGAAGCTTTCTTT. Its protein is CASSPQRSPTEAFF.

This chain's CDR3 is CASSELRERGQPQHF. In nucleotides, the CDR3 is TGTGCCAGCAGTGAACTCAGGGAAAGGGGTCAGCCCCAGCATTTT. The J gene is TRBJ1-5, the V gene TRBV6-1; possibly TRBD1 for D (5 bases). Germline CDR1 and CDR2: MNHNS and SASEGT. This CDR3 is 15 amino acids long. V was pared by 2 bases and J by 6 bases, with 14 bases between.

V is TRBV6-5 and J is TRBJ2-5, with D unclear. With 5 bases removed from V and 5 bases from J, the gap between germline ends came to 6 bases. The CDR3 runs to 11 residues. Germline V gene sequence: CDR1 MNHEY, CDR2 SVGAGI. The CDR3 DNA is TGTGCCAGCAGTCTTGTCGAGACCCAGTACTTC. It specifies CASSLVETQYF.

A single count supports this clone. V usage is TRBV6-5 and J usage is TRBJ1-2; tentatively, D is TRBD1 (6 bases). Germline V CDR1 and CDR2: MNHEY, SVGAGI. V was clipped by 6 bases and J by 1 base, with 15 bases between them. The CDR3 covers 15 residues. The CDR3 nucleotides are TGTGCCAGCAGCTTCGCCGGGGACAATAACTATGGCTACACCTTC. It encodes CASSFAGDNNYGYTF.

This clone appeared a single time. The chain joins TRBV3-1 (or the pseudogene TRBV3-2) to TRBJ1-6; 12 nucleotides align to TRBD1. Germline CDR1 reads LGHDT; CDR2 reads YNNKEL (reference sequence). The ends lost 4 bases at V and 6 bases at J; junction bases unmatched: 7. CDR3 length: 17 residues. The CDR3 DNA is TGTGCCAGCAGCCCCTCTGGGACAGGGGGCGTTAATTCACCCCTCCACTTT. This codes for CASSPSGTGGVNSPLHF.